This T cell receptor (beta chain) was recovered during a study of T cell repertoires in cytomegalovirus infection. Study as a whole: Both recently identified HLA-C-restricted and well-studied HLA-B-restricted CMV epitopes were used in the study.

Each CDR3 protein gets one entry after TCRdb re-called the reads with MiXCR. The sample lists approximately 110,000 distinct CDR3 sequences, about 40% occurring once. CDR3 length: 15 residues. CDR1 LGHDT and CDR2 YNNKEL come from the germline V gene (reference sequence). The V end lost 0 bases, the J end lost 1 base, and 10 bases lay between the germline ends. Findings and caveats of the study: Cumulative frequency (of public TCR beta family members) identified carriers of CMV plus the relevant HLA.

A remark on this clonotype: Its target is not known.

The TCR comes from a human donor in good health (CMV status not recorded). Some clones in this sample may be carry-over from other donors' samples. This chain links TRBV3-1 with TRBJ2-7, with D perhaps TRBD1 or TRBD2 (5 bases each). The starting material was CD8+ T cells from cultured PBMCs, obtained from culture after CMV antigen stimulation. The CDR3 reads CASSQEGRGSYEQYF. CDR3 bases: TGTGCCAGCAGCCAAGAGGGACGGGGATCCTACGAGCAGTACTTC.